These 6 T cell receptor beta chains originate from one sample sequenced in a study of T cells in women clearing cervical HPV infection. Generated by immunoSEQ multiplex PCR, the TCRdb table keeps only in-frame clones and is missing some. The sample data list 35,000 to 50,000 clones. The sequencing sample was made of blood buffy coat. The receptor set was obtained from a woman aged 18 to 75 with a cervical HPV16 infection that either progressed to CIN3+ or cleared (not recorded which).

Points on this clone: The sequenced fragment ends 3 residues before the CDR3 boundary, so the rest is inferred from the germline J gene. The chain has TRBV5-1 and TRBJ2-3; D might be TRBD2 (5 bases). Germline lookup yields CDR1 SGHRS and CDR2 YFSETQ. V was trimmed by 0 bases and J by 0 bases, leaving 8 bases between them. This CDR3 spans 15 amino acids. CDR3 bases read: TGCGCCAGCAGCTTGGCTAGCCCTAGCACAGATACG. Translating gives CASSLASPSTDT. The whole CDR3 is CASSLASPSTDTQYF.

CDR3 DNA, as far as it was read: TGTGCCAGCAGTGACAGGGGGCCAGATACG. The encoded protein is CASSDRGPDT. The full CDR3 protein is CASSDRGPDTQYF. The V call is TRBV12-3 or TRBV12-4, the J call TRBJ2-3; 10 bases agree with TRBD1. The sequenced fragment ends 3 residues before the CDR3 boundary, so the rest is inferred from the germline J gene. V lost 5 bases to trimming and J lost 4 bases; unmatched junction nucleotides: 0. CDR3 length: 13 amino acids.

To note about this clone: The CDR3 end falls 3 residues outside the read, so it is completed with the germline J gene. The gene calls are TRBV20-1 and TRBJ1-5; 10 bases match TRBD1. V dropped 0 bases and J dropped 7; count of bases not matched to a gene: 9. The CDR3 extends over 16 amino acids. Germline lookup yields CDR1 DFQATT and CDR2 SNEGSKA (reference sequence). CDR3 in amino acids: CSAREQGTGVGQPQHF. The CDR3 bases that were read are TGCAGTGCTAGAGAACAGGGGACAGGGGTAGGACAGCCC.

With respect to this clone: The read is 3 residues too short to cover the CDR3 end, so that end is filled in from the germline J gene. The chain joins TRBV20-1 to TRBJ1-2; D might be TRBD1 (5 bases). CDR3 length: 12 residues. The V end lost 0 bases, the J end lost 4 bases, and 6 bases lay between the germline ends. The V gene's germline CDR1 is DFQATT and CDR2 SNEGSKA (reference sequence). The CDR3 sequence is CSARDQGYGYTF. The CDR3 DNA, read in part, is TGCAGTGCTAGAGATCAGGGCTATGGC.

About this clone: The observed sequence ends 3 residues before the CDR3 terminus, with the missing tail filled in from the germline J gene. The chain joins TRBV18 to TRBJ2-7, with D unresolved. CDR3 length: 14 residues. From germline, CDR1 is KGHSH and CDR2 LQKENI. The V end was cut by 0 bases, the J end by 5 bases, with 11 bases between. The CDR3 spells CASSPPYPRDEQYF. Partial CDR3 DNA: TGTGCCAGCTCACCACCGTACCCCCGGGACGAG.

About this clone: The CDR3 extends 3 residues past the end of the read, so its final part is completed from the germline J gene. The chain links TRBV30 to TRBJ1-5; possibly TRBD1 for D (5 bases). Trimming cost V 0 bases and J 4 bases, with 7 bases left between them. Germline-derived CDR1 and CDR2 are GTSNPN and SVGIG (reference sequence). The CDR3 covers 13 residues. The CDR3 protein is CAWSVQANQPQHF. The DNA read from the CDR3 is TGTGCCTGGAGTGTACAGGCTAATCAGCCC.